The source of this T cell receptor (beta chain) is a study of blood T cell repertoires in COVID-19. The V gene lost 4 bases and the J gene lost 7 bases, with 15 bases spanning the gap. CDR1 and CDR2 (germline): SGHRS, YFSETQ. CDR3 length: 13 residues. Sequencing was performed with immunoSEQ multiplex PCR; in TCRdb, only in-frame clones are kept and a portion is missing. The profile shows some 300,000 clones, roughly 86% of them singletons. The sample taken for sequencing was PBMCs or T cells enriched from blood (not recorded which). This chain joins TRBV5-1 and TRBJ2-7; maybe TRBD1 (5 bases). This sequence originates from a woman under 40 who had recovered from COVID-19. CDR3 residues: CASSGSGWEEQYF. CDR3 sequence (DNA): TGCGCCAGCAGCGGATCAGGGTGGGAAGAGCAGTACTTC. Complete variable domain (other parts from reference TRBV5-1 and TRBJ2-7): KAGVTQTPRYLIKTRGQQVTLSCSPISGHRSVSWYQQTPGQGLQFLFEYFSETQRNKGNFPGRFSGRQFSNSRSEMNVSTLELGDSALYLCASSGSGWEEQYFGPGTRLTVT.